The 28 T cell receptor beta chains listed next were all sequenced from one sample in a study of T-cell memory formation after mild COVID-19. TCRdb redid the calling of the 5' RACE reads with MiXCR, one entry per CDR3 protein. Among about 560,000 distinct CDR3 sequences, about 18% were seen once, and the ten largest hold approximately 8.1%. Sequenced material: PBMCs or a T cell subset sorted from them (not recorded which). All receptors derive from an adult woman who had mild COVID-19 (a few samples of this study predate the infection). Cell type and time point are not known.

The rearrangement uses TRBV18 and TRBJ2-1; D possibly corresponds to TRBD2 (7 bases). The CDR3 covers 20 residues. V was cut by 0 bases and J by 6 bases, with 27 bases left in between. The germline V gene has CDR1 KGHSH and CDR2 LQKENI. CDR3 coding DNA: TGTGCCAGCTCACCACCGAAGGGAGGAGGGGGGGCCCTTCGGAGCAATGAGCAGTTCTTC. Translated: CASSPPKGGGGALRSNEQFF.

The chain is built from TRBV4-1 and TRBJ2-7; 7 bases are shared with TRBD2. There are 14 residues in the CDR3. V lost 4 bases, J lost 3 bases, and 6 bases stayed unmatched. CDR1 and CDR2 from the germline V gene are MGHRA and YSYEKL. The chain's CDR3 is CASSRGEGNYEQYF. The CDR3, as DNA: TGCGCCAGCAGCCGGGGGGAGGGTAACTACGAGCAGTACTTC.

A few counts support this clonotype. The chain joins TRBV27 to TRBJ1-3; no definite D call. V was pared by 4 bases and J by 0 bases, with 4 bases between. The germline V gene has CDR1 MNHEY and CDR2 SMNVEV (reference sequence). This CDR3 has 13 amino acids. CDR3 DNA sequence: TGTGCCAGCAGTTACCTCTCTGGAAACACCATATATTTT. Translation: CASSYLSGNTIYF.

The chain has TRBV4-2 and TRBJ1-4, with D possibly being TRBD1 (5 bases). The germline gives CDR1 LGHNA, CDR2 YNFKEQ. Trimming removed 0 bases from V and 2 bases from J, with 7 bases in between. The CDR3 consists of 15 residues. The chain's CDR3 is CASSQEGTTNEKLFF. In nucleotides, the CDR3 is TGTGCCAGCAGCCAAGAAGGGACGACTAATGAAAAACTGTTTTTT.

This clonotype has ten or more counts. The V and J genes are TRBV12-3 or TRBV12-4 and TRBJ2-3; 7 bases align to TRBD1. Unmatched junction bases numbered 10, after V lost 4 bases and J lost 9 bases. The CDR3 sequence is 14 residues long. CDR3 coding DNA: TGTGCCAGCAGTTGGGAACAGGGGCCTGGCACGCAGTATTTT. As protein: CASSWEQGPGTQYF.

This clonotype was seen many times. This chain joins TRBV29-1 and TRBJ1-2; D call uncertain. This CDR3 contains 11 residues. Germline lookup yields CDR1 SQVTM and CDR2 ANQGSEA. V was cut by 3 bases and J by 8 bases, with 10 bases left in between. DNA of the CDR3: TGCAGCGTTGATAGGACCGGCGGCTACACCTTC. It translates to CSVDRTGGYTF.

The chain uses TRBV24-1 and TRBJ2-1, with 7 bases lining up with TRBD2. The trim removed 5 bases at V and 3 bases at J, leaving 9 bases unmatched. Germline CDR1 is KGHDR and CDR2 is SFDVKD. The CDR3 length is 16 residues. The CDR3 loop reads CATSVSGNAGYNEQFF. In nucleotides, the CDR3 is TGTGCCACCAGTGTCAGCGGGAATGCTGGCTACAATGAGCAGTTCTTC.

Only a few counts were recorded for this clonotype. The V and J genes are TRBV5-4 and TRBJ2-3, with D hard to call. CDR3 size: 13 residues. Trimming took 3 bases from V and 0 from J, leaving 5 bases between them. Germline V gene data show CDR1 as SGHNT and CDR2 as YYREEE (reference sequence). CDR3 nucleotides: TGTGCCAGCAGCTGGGCGAGCACAGATACGCAGTATTTT. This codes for CASSWASTDTQYF.

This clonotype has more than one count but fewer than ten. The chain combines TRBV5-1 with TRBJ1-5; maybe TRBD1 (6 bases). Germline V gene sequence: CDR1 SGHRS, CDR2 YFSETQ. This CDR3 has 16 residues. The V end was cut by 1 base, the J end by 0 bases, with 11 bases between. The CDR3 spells CASSLYPGVSNQPQHF. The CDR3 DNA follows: TGCGCCAGCAGCTTGTATCCAGGGGTTAGCAATCAGCCCCAGCATTTT.

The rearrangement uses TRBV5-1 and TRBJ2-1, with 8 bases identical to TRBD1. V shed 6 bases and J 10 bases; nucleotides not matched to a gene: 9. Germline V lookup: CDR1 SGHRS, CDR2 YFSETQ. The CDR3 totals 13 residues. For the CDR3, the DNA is TGCGCCAGCAACAGGGGGGAAACGGGGGAGCAGTTCTTC. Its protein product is CASNRGETGEQFF.

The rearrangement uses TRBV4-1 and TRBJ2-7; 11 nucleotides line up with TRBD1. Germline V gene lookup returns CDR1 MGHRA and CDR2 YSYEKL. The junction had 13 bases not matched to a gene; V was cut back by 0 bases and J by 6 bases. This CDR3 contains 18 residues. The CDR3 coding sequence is TGCGCCAGCAGCCAAGATAAAGTTCTTCGGGACAGGGGGGCCGAGCAGTACTTC. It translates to CASSQDKVLRDRGAEQYF.

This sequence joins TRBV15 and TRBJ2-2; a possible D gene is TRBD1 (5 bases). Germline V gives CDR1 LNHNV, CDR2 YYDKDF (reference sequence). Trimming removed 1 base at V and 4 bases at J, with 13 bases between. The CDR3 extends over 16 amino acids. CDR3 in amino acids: CATSRGESGSTGELFF. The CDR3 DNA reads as TGTGCCACCAGCAGAGGAGAATCAGGGTCCACCGGGGAGCTGTTTTTT.

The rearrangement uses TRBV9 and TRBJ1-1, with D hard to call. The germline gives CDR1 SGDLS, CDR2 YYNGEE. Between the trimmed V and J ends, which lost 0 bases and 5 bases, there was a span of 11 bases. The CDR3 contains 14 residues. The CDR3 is CASSVASGRTEAFF. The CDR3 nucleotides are TGTGCCAGCAGCGTAGCCTCTGGGCGGACTGAAGCTTTCTTT.

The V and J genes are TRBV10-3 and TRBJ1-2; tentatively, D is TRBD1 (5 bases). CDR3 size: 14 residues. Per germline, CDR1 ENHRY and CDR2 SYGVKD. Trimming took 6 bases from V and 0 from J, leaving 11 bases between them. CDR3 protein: CAIRGQGANYGYTF. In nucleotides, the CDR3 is TGTGCCATCAGAGGCCAGGGTGCTAACTATGGCTACACCTTC.

In DNA form, the CDR3 reads TGTGCCACCAGCCAAACAGGGACCCAAGAGACCCAGTACTTC. It yields the protein CATSQTGTQETQYF. The chain combines TRBV24-1 with TRBJ2-5, with a weak D call TRBD1 (6 bases). Per the germline V gene, CDR1 is KGHDR and CDR2 is SFDVKD. Trimming took off 7 bases at V and 1 base at J, with 12 bases between the two ends. This CDR3 region has 14 residues.

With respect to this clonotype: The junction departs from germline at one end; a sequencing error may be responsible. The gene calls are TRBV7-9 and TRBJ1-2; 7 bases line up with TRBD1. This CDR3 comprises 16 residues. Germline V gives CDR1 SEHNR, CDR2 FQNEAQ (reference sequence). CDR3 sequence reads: CASSTGQASAYYGYAF. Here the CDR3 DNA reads TGTGCCAGCAGCACCGGACAGGCCTCCGCCTACTATGGCTACGCCTTC. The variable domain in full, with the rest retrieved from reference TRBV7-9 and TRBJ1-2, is DTGVSQNPRHKITKRGQNVTFRCDPISEHNRLYWYRQTLGQGPEFLTYFQNEAQLEKSRLLSDRFSAERPKGSFSTLEIQRTEQGDSAMYLCASSTGQASAYYGYAFGSGTRLTVV.

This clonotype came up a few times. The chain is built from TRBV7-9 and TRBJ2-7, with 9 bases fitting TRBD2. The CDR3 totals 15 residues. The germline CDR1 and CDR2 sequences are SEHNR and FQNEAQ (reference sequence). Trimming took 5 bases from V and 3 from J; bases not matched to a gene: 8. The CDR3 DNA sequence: TGTGCCAGCAGCCCGGGGACTAGCAGATACTACGAGCAGTACTTC. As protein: CASSPGTSRYYEQYF.

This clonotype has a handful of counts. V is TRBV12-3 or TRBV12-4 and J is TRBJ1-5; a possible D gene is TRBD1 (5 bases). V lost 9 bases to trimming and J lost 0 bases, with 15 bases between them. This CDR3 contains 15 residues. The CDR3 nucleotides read TGTGCCAGTACCCAGACAGAGTATAGCAATCAGCCCCAGCATTTT. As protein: CASTQTEYSNQPQHF.

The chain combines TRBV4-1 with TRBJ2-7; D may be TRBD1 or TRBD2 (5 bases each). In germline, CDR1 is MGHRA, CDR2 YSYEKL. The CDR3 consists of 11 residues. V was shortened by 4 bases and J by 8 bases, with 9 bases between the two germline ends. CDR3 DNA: TGCGCCAGCAGCCGAGGGGAAAAGCAGTACTTC. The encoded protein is CASSRGEKQYF.

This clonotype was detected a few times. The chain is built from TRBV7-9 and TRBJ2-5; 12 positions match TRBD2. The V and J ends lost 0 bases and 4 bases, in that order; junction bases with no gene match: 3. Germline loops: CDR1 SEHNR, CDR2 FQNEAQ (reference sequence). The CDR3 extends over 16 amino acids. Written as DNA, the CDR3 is TGTGCCAGCAGCTTAGCACTAGCGGGAGGCGGAGAGACCCAGTACTTC. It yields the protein CASSLALAGGGETQYF. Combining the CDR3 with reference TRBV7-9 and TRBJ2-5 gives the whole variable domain DTGVSQNPRHKITKRGQNVTFRCDPISEHNRLYWYRQTLGQGPEFLTYFQNEAQLEKSRLLSDRFSAERPKGSFSTLEIQRTEQGDSAMYLCASSLALAGGGETQYFGPGTRLLVL.

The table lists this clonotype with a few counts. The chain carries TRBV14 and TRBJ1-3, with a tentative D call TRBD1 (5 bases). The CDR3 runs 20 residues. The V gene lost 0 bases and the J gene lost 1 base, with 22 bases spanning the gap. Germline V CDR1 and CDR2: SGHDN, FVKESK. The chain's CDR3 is CASSQDLIRGGGLSGNTIYF. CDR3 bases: TGTGCCAGCAGCCAAGATCTAATTCGAGGTGGGGGATTATCTGGAAACACCATATATTTT.

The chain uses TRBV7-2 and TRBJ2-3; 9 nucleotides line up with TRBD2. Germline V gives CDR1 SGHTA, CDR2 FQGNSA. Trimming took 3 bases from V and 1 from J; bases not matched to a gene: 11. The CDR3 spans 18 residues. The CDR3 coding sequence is TGTGCCAGCAGCTTGACTAGCGGAACGCTACAGGGCACAGATACGCAGTATTTT. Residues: CASSLTSGTLQGTDTQYF.

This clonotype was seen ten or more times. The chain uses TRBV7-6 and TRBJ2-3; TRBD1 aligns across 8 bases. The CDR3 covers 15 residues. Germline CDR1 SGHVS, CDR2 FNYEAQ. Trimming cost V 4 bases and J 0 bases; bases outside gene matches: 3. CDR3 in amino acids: CASSSRTGSTDTQYF. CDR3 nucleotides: TGTGCCAGCAGCTCTAGGACAGGGAGCACAGATACGCAGTATTTT.

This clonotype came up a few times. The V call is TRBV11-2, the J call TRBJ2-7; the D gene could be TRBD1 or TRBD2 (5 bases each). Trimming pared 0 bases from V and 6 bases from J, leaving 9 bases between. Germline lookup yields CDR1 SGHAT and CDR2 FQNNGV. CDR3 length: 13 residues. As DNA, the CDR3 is TGTGCCAGCAGCTTAGACCGGGGCATCGAGCAGTACTTC. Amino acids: CASSLDRGIEQYF.

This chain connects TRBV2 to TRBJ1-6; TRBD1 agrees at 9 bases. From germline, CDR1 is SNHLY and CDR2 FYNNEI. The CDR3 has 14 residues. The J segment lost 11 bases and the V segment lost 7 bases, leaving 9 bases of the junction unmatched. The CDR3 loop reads CASKRTGAAAPLHF. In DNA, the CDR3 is TGTGCCAGCAAGCGGACAGGGGCCGCAGCACCCCTCCACTTT.

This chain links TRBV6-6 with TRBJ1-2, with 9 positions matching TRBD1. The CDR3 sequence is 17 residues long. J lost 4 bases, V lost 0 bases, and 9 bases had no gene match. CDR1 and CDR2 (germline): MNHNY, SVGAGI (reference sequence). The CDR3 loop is CASSYSAGQGPLYGYTF. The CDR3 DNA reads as TGTGCCAGCAGTTACTCAGCCGGACAGGGGCCCCTCTATGGCTACACCTTC.

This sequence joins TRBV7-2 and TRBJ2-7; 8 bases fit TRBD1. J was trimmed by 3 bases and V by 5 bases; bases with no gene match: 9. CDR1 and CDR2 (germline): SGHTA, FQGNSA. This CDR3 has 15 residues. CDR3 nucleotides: TGTGCCAGCAGCCAATGGGGACAGGACAACTACGAGCAGTACTTC. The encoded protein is CASSQWGQDNYEQYF.

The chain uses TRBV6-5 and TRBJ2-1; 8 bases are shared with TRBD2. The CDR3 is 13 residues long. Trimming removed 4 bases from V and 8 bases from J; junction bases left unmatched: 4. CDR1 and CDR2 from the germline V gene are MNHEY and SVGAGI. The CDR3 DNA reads TGTGCCAGCAGTTCGGGGGGGGCGGATGAGCAGTTCTTC. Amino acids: CASSSGGADEQFF.